These 17 T cell receptor beta chains share one sample of origin, sequenced in a study of T cell repertoires in cytomegalovirus infection. TCRdb reprocessed the reads via MiXCR and lists one record per CDR3 protein. Of about 740,000 distinct CDR3 sequences in the sample, approximately 40% are singletons; the top ten hold 2.8%. The specimen sequenced was PBMCs. The source of these receptors is a human donor in good health (CMV status not recorded). Some clones in this sample may be carry-over from other donors' samples.

The sample holds a few counts of this clonotype. The rearrangement uses TRBV5-6 and TRBJ2-3; no reliable D call. The germline gives CDR1 SGHDT, CDR2 YYEEEE. The CDR3 length is 13 residues. V gave up 0 bases and J gave up 9 bases, with 11 bases separating them. CDR3 DNA: TGTGCCAGCAGCTTGGAGGGCGTCCCGACGCAGTATTTT. Its translation is CASSLEGVPTQYF.

J is TRBJ1-4 and V is TRBV2; D call uncertain. Between the trimmed V and J ends, which lost 2 bases and 8 bases, there was a span of 3 bases. Germline CDR1 and CDR2: SNHLY and FYNNEI. This CDR3 comprises 11 residues. The CDR3 reads CASSETEKLFF. DNA for the CDR3: TGTGCCAGCAGTGAAACGGAAAAACTGTTTTTT.

CDR3 loop: CASTPLNPRQYNEQFF. The CDR3 bases are TGTGCCAGCACTCCCTTAAATCCCCGACAGTACAATGAGCAGTTCTTC. The chain combines TRBV7-6 with TRBJ2-1; perhaps TRBD1 as D (5 bases). This CDR3 has 16 amino acids. The V and J ends lost 7 bases and 4 bases respectively, with 20 bases between them. From germline, CDR1 is SGHVS and CDR2 FNYEAQ.

This sequence joins TRBV24-1 and TRBJ2-3, with unresolved D. Trimming removed 6 bases from V and 2 bases from J, with 11 bases in between. This CDR3 region has 14 residues. The germline V gene has CDR1 KGHDR and CDR2 SFDVKD. As DNA, the CDR3 is TGTGCCACCAGTAGCAGGTCTACCACAGATACGCAGTATTTT. It is translated as CATSSRSTTDTQYF.

In this sample, this clonotype turned up many times. This chain links TRBV7-8 with TRBJ1-6, with TRBD1 matching over 8 bases. Germline V gene data show CDR1 as SGHVS and CDR2 as FQNEAQ. J lost 4 bases, V lost 5 bases, and 13 bases had no gene match. There are 18 residues in the CDR3. DNA of the CDR3: TGTGCCAGCAGCGACCGCCAGGGGACAGGTGGATATAATTCACCCCTCCACTTT. Its protein product is CASSDRQGTGGYNSPLHF.

This clonotype appeared a few times. V gene TRBV6-5 combines with J gene TRBJ2-3; no clear D gene. V shed 2 bases and J shed 3 bases, with 9 bases lying between them. The CDR3 is 14 amino acids. Germline lookup yields CDR1 MNHEY and CDR2 SVGAGI. The CDR3 spells CASSYEVGTDTQYF. CDR3 bases: TGTGCCAGCAGTTACGAAGTAGGGACAGATACGCAGTATTTT.

V and J are TRBV7-9 and TRBJ2-6; 7 nucleotides align to TRBD1. V was pared by 0 bases and J by 3 bases, with 2 bases of the junction left unmatched. CDR1 is SEHNR, CDR2 FQNEAQ, per germline (reference sequence). CDR3 length equals 16 residues. CDR3 sequence (DNA): TGTGCCAGCAGCTTAGCCGGGGACAGTGGGGCCAACGTCCTGACTTTC. Protein sequence: CASSLAGDSGANVLTF.

At least ten counts were recorded for this clonotype. The chain recombines TRBV7-2 with TRBJ1-1; perhaps TRBD1 as D (6 bases). Germline V gene sequence: CDR1 SGHTA, CDR2 FQGNSA. This CDR3 comprises 16 residues. Trimming cost V 8 bases and J 3 bases, with 22 bases left between them. In DNA, the CDR3 is TGTGCCAGCCTTCCAGCGGGGGGCGGTCTGTACACTGAAGCTTTCTTT. Protein product: CASLPAGGGLYTEAFF. Looking up the rest from reference TRBV7-2 and TRBJ1-1 gives the full variable domain: GAGVSQSPSNKVTEKGKDVELRCDPISGHTALYWYRQSLGQGLEFLIYFQGNSAPDKSGLPSDRFSAERTGGSVSTLTIQRTQQEDSAVYLCASLPAGGGLYTEAFFGQGTRLTVV.

This clonotype has a count of ten or more. The chain couples TRBV7-8 to TRBJ1-2; D gene unclear. The CDR3 runs 15 residues. Trimming cost V 5 bases and J 2 bases, with 15 bases left between them. Germline CDR1 and CDR2: SGHVS and FQNEAQ. The DNA for the CDR3 is TGTGCCAGCAGCCCAACCGTCGGGTTGAACTATGGCTACACCTTC. It codes for CASSPTVGLNYGYTF.

In this sample, this clonotype turned up a few times. The V and J genes are TRBV5-1 and TRBJ1-2; a possible D gene is TRBD1 (5 bases). Germline V gene lookup returns CDR1 SGHRS and CDR2 YFSETQ. Between the trimmed V and J ends, which lost 3 bases and 7 bases, there was a span of 19 bases. The CDR3 sequence is 15 residues long. The CDR3 DNA is TGCGCCAGCAGCTCAGGGAGCTCGACTATCAGTGGCTACACCTTC. Its translation is CASSSGSSTISGYTF. The full variable domain, rest sourced from reference TRBV5-1 and TRBJ1-2, is KAGVTQTPRYLIKTRGQQVTLSCSPISGHRSVSWYQQTPGQGLQFLFEYFSETQRNKGNFPGRFSGRQFSNSRSEMNVSTLELGDSALYLCASSSGSSTISGYTFGSGTRLTVV.

V is TRBV6-5 and J is TRBJ2-4, with 9 bases identical to TRBD2. This CDR3 spans 14 amino acids. Germline lookup yields CDR1 MNHEY and CDR2 SVGAGI. Trimming cost V 6 bases and J 8 bases; bases outside gene matches: 8. The CDR3 sequence: CASSSRAGGDIQYF. The CDR3 DNA reads as TGTGCCAGCAGCTCCCGGGCGGGGGGGGACATTCAGTACTTC.

This sequence joins TRBV6-4 and TRBJ1-2, with 10 bases aligning to TRBD1. The CDR3 has 14 amino acids. The V gene end was trimmed by 0 bases and the J gene end by 13 bases; junction bases not matched to a gene: 8. Germline CDR1 MRHNA, CDR2 SNTAGT. The CDR3 bases are TGTGCCAGCAGTGACTCGTGGGACAGGGGCGAGCGCACCTTC. Residues: CASSDSWDRGERTF.

A remark on this clonotype: One end of the junction varies from germline; a read error may be responsible. The CDR3 sequence: CAISSGPLGTEAFF. The CDR3 DNA reads TGTGCCATCAGCTCGGGACCCCTTGGCACTGAAGCTTTCTTT. The genes are TRBV7-3 and TRBJ1-1; D might be TRBD1 (5 bases). The CDR3 runs 14 residues. Germline V lookup: CDR1 SGHTA, CDR2 FQGTGA.

Worth noting for this clonotype: This may come from a read error, since a much larger clone is one base off. The V gene is TRBV7-2, the J gene TRBJ2-1; D is perhaps TRBD2 (5 bases). Germline V gene sequence: CDR1 SGHTA, CDR2 FQGNSA. The CDR3 has 13 residues. V lost 2 bases to trimming and J lost 7 bases, with 9 bases between them. The CDR3 DNA sequence: TGTGCCAGCAGCTTATATACGGGAAATGAGCAGTTCTTC. Amino acid sequence: CASSLYTGNEQFF.

V gene TRBV19 combines with J gene TRBJ1-2; 9 bases fit TRBD1. J gave up 6 bases and V 6 bases, and 5 bases lay outside the gene matches. The CDR3 has 13 residues. Germline V gives CDR1 LNHDA, CDR2 SQIVND (reference sequence). The CDR3 loop reads CASSDRTGDGYTF. Written as DNA, the CDR3 is TGTGCCAGTAGCGACCGGACAGGGGATGGCTACACCTTC. Based on the CDR3 plus reference TRBV19 and TRBJ1-2, the full variable domain is DGGITQSPKYLFRKEGQNVTLSCEQNLNHDAMYWYRQDPGQGLRLIYYSQIVNDFQKGDIAEGYSVSREKKESFPLTVTSAQKNPTAFYLCASSDRTGDGYTFGSGTRLTVV.

The V and J genes are TRBV7-8 and TRBJ2-7; TRBD2 matches at 9 bases. The trim removed 11 bases at V and 3 bases at J, leaving 11 bases unmatched. In germline, CDR1 is SGHVS, CDR2 FQNEAQ. This CDR3 has 14 residues. The CDR3: CASDPGTSYYEQYF. CDR3 coding DNA: TGTGCCTCCGACCCCGGGACTAGCTACTACGAGCAGTACTTC.

The chain has TRBV12-3 or TRBV12-4 and TRBJ1-1, with D possibly matching TRBD1 (6 bases). This CDR3 spans 14 amino acids. The V and J ends lost 6 bases and 0 bases respectively, with 11 bases between them. In DNA, the CDR3 is TGTGCCAGCAGCAGGGGACGGATGAACACTGAAGCTTTCTTT. Protein product: CASSRGRMNTEAFF.